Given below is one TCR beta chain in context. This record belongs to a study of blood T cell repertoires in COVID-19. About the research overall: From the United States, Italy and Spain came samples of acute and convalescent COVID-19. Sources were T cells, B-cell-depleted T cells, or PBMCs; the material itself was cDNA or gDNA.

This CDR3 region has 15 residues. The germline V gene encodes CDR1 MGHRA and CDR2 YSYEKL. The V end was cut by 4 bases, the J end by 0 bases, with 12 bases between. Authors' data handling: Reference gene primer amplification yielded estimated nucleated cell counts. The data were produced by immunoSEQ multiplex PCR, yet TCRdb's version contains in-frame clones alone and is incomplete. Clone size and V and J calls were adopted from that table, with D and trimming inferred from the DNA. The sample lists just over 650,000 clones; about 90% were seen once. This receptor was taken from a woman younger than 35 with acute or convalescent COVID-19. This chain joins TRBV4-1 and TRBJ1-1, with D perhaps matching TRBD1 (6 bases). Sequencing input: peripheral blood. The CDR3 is CASSPHTGMNTEAFF. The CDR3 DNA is TGCGCCAGCAGCCCTCATACAGGGATGAACACTGAAGCTTTCTTT.